A single sample is the source of the 8 T cell receptor beta chains below, sequenced in a study of cytomegalovirus exposure and HLA in healthy donors. 13 Jbeta primers and 60 Vbeta primers were used for the PCR. Profiling relied on immunoSEQ multiplex PCR, and the TCRdb table lists in-frame clones only, not all of them. The sample includes about 120,000 clones, approximately 80% of them seen just once. Input material: PBMCs. The receptors shown here come from a man aged 35-49 years in good health and CMV-seropositive.

At least ten counts were recorded for this clone. CDR3 in amino acids: CETREGPEAFF. The CDR3 DNA is TGTGAAACAAGGGAGGGACCTGAAGCTTTCTTT. The J gene is TRBJ1-1, the V gene TRBV19; D may be TRBD1 (5 bases). Germline V lookup: CDR1 LNHDA, CDR2 SQIVND (reference sequence). This CDR3 spans 11 amino acids.

The V and J genes are TRBV5-4 and TRBJ1-2; D is ambiguous. V lost 4 bases and J 2 bases, leaving 15 bases between the germline ends. The CDR3 contains 15 residues. CDR1 is SGHNT, CDR2 YYREEE, per germline (reference sequence). CDR3 nucleotides: TGTGCCAGCAGCGCCGATATTTCTATAAACTATGGCTACACCTTC. This sequence encodes CASSADISINYGYTF.

J is TRBJ1-1 and V is TRBV18; D unresolved. Germline CDR1 reads KGHSH; CDR2 reads LQKENI. The V and J ends lost 0 bases and 4 bases respectively, with 6 bases between them. The CDR3 length is 13 residues. CDR3 DNA sequence: TGTGCCAGCTCACCACCCGGTACCACTGAAGCTTTCTTT. Amino acid sequence: CASSPPGTTEAFF. Drawing the rest from reference TRBV18 and TRBJ1-1, the complete variable domain is NAGVMQNPRHLVRRRGQEARLRCSPMKGHSHVYWYRQLPEEGLKFMVYLQKENIIDESGMPKERFSAEFPKEGPSILRIQQVVRGDSAAYFCASSPPGTTEAFFGQGTRLTVV.

This clone was counted only a few times. This chain links TRBV7-9 with TRBJ2-2; TRBD1 aligns across 12 bases. The CDR3 runs 18 residues. Germline CDR1 is SEHNR and CDR2 is FQNEAQ (reference sequence). Germline trimming cut 2 bases from V and 3 bases from J; bases unmatched to any gene: 7. In DNA, the CDR3 is TGTGCCAGCAGCTTACGGGACAGGGGGCTTATGGACACCGGGGAGCTGTTTTTT. Translated, it gives CASSLRDRGLMDTGELFF.

This clone came up a few times. The V and J genes are TRBV6-6 and TRBJ2-6, with 7 bases matching TRBD2. The germline V gene has CDR1 MNHNY and CDR2 SVGAGI (reference sequence). With 2 bases clipped from V and 3 bases from J, the junction kept 1 base outside the gene matches. CDR3 length: 15 residues. This chain's CDR3 is CASSYRTSGANVLTF. The DNA of the CDR3 is TGTGCCAGCAGTTACCGGACTAGTGGGGCCAACGTCCTGACTTTC.

The rearrangement links TRBV6-5 to TRBJ2-5; D is perhaps TRBD2 (5 bases). The J call may be in error: the DNA end matches TRBJ2-7 better. The CDR3 loop spans 14 amino acids. Germline lookup yields CDR1 MNHEY and CDR2 SVGAGI. This chain's CDR3 is CASRPYSGSYEQYF. The CDR3 coding sequence is TGTGCCAGCAGACCTTATTCGGGGTCCTACGAGCAGTACTTC.

The chain combines TRBV5-6 with TRBJ1-5; no firm D call. The CDR3 covers 14 residues. Trimming cost V 0 bases and J 5 bases, with 9 bases left between them. Germline V CDR1 and CDR2: SGHDT, YYEEEE. This CDR3 reads CASSLAPGHQPQHF. CDR3 sequence (DNA): TGTGCCAGCAGCTTGGCCCCAGGCCATCAGCCCCAGCATTTT.

The chain links TRBV19 to TRBJ2-1; TRBD1 agrees at 8 bases. CDR3 length: 16 residues. Germline assignment: CDR1 LNHDA and CDR2 SQIVND (reference sequence). The V and J ends lost 7 bases and 7 bases, in that order; junction bases with no gene match: 15. The CDR3 coding sequence is TGTGCCAGTACCTCAGAGGGGGCCAGGGACAGGAATGAGCAGTTCTTC. Protein product: CASTSEGARDRNEQFF. Supplemented by reference TRBV19 and TRBJ2-1, the full variable domain reads DGGITQSPKYLFRKEGQNVTLSCEQNLNHDAMYWYRQDPGQGLRLIYYSQIVNDFQKGDIAEGYSVSREKKESFPLTVTSAQKNPTAFYLCASTSEGARDRNEQFFGPGTRLTVL.